This entry lists 7 T cell receptor beta chains sequenced from one sample in a study of monozygotic twins with cystic fibrosis. Profiled with immunoSEQ multiplex PCR; TCRdb holds only in-frame clones, not every one. The table has about 29,000 clones, around 85% seen once. Sequencing was done on a sample of blood. The receptors shown here come from a girl aged 2-10 years with cystic fibrosis.

The genes are TRBV21-1 and TRBJ2-7; the table's D call of TRBD2 was not tested on the DNA. TRBV21-1 is a known pseudogene. The CDR3 totals 16 residues. The CDR3 DNA is TGTGCCAGCAGCAAAACTCCCCTGACTCGTGGTTTTGAGCAGTACTTC. Protein sequence: CASSKTPLTRGFEQYF.

The chain joins TRBV6-5 to TRBJ1-2, with 9 bases aligning to TRBD1. Germline V gene sequence: CDR1 MNHEY, CDR2 SVGAGI. The CDR3 extends over 16 amino acids. Trimming cost V 2 bases and J 9 bases; bases outside gene matches: 13. The CDR3, as DNA: TGTGCCAGCAGTTACCTCCAGGGACAGGGTGATTTTAGCTACACCTTC. It codes for CASSYLQGQGDFSYTF.

This clone showed up just a few times. The chain couples TRBV6-1 to TRBJ1-4; no reliable D call. CDR3 length: 14 amino acids. CDR1 is MNHNS and CDR2 is SASEGT in the germline V gene. The germline V and J ends were trimmed by 10 bases and 8 bases, with 20 bases remaining between them. CDR3 amino acids: CATTPGSLDEKLFF. The CDR3 bases are TGTGCCACGACACCGGGAAGTCTCGACGAAAAACTGTTTTTT.

The chain uses TRBV6-6 and TRBJ1-1; no definite D call. Germline V lookup: CDR1 MNHNY, CDR2 SVGAGI (reference sequence). The V end was cut by 4 bases, the J end by 0 bases, with 6 bases between. This CDR3 comprises 13 residues. The CDR3 bases are TGTGCCAGCAGTTCCTCTTTGAACACTGAAGCTTTCTTT. Amino acid sequence: CASSSSLNTEAFF.

The V call is TRBV6-5, the J call TRBJ2-7; D perhaps matches TRBD1 (6 bases). V was cut by 0 bases and J by 9 bases, with 12 bases left in between. The CDR3 contains 13 residues. Looked up from germline, CDR1 is MNHEY and CDR2 is SVGAGI. The chain's CDR3 is CASSYSDRHVQYF. CDR3 nucleotides: TGTGCCAGCAGTTACTCGGACAGACACGTGCAGTACTTC.

V gene TRBV30 combines with J gene TRBJ1-1, with D tentatively TRBD1 (6 bases). From germline, CDR1 is GTSNPN and CDR2 SVGIG (reference sequence). Trimming cost V 4 bases and J 8 bases, with 32 bases left between them. The CDR3 sequence is 18 residues long. CDR3 protein: CAWTQPTGTTRVFREAFF. As DNA, the CDR3 is TGTGCCTGGACCCAACCAACAGGGACCACCCGGGTGTTTCGAGAAGCTTTCTTT.

This chain connects TRBV6-5 to TRBJ1-2; perhaps TRBD1 as D (5 bases). V was trimmed by 5 bases and J by 2 bases, leaving 12 bases between them. The germline V gene has CDR1 MNHEY and CDR2 SVGAGI. CDR3 size: 14 residues. CDR3 amino acids: CASSDGHLNYGYTF. In nucleotides, the CDR3 is TGTGCCAGCAGTGATGGACATCTCAACTATGGCTACACCTTC.